A single sample gave rise to the 22 T cell receptor beta chains below, sequenced in a study of T cells in women clearing cervical HPV infection (dated 2018 in TCRdb). The library was generated by the immunoSEQ multiplex PCR assay. This immuneACCESS table, as held by TCRdb, lists in-frame sequences with V and J called but not all clones. Of the missing ones, under half trace to an unresolved V gene in checked studies; the others have no known cause. This sample's records show 15,000 to 20,000 clones. The biggest ten clones account for approximately 15% of the sample. The sequenced material came from blood buffy coat. The receptors derive from a woman between 18 and 70 years old with a cervical HPV16 infection that either progressed to CIN3+ or cleared (not recorded which).

Of note for this clone: From the germline J gene comes the end of the CDR3, since the read stops 3 residues before it. The chain combines TRBV7-9 with TRBJ1-4; no clear D. Germline CDR1 reads SEHNR; CDR2 reads FQNEAQ (reference sequence). The CDR3 covers 15 residues. V dropped 1 base and J dropped 7 bases, with 13 bases sitting between them. CDR3 bases read: TGTGCCAGCAGCTTAGTACAACAGTTCCCTGAAAAA. Translated, it gives CASSLVQQFPEK. The whole CDR3 protein reads CASSLVQQFPEKLFF. Complete variable domain (other parts from reference TRBV7-9 and TRBJ1-4): DTGVSQNPRHKITKRGQNVTFRCDPISEHNRLYWYRQTLGQGPEFLTYFQNEAQLEKSRLLSDRFSAERPKGSFSTLEIQRTEQGDSAMYLCASSLVQQFPEKLFFGSGTQLSVL.

A remark on this clone: The read ends 3 residues early relative to the CDR3; the germline J gene fills the gap. The chain uses TRBV30 and TRBJ1-6; 7 bases align to TRBD1. This CDR3 region has 15 residues. Unmatched junction bases numbered 7, after V lost 0 bases and J lost 8 bases. Looked up from germline, CDR1 is GTSNPN and CDR2 is SVGIG (reference sequence). The sequenced CDR3 bases are TGTGCCTGGAGTGTCCCGGACAGGAGATATTCACCC. Translation gives CAWSVPDRRYSP. The CDR3 as a whole reads CAWSVPDRRYSPLHF.

On this clone itself: The junction and the germline gene differ at one end; a read error may be behind it. The sequenced fragment ends 3 residues before the CDR3 boundary, so the rest is inferred from the germline J gene. This rearrangement joins TRBV11-3 to TRBJ2-3, with TRBD1 matching over 7 bases. This CDR3 is built from 14 residues. In germline, CDR1 is SGHNT, CDR2 YENEEA. The CDR3 loop is CASSLGQGAETQYF. The CDR3 bases that were read are TGTGCCAGCAGCTTAGGACAGGGAGCAGAGACG.

About this clone itself: The read terminates 3 residues before the CDR3 end, so the remaining end is supplied by the germline J gene. The V gene is TRBV4-2, the J gene TRBJ2-6; the D gene is possibly TRBD2 (6 bases). Germline V gives CDR1 LGHNA, CDR2 YNFKEQ. The CDR3 is 16 residues long. V was trimmed by 0 bases and J by 2 bases, leaving 8 bases between them. The CDR3 bases that were read are TGTGCCAGCAGCCAAGATGGAGGGGCTGGGGCCAACGTC. Its protein product is CASSQDGGAGANV. The full CDR3 protein is CASSQDGGAGANVLTF.

Concerning this clone itself: The DNA ends 3 residues before the CDR3 does, and the rest of the CDR3 is filled in from the germline J gene. V usage is TRBV20-1 and J usage is TRBJ1-3, with 11 bases lining up with TRBD1. V was pared by 1 base and J by 4 bases, with 3 bases of the junction left unmatched. The CDR3 consists of 15 residues. Germline loops: CDR1 DFQATT, CDR2 SNEGSKA (reference sequence). The CDR3 spells CSARGTGGGGNTIYF. Partial CDR3 DNA: TGCAGTGCTAGAGGGACAGGGGGCGGCGGAAACACC.

The CDR3 protein is CASSEQGATNEKLFF. CDR3 bases read: TGTGCCAGCTCAGAACAGGGTGCAACTAATGAAAAG. The chain has TRBV18 and TRBJ2-2, with a possible D match to TRBD1 (6 bases). Coverage ceases 3 residues before the CDR3 finishes, and the germline J gene fills in the end. The CDR3 extends over 15 amino acids. Germline assignment: CDR1 KGHSH and CDR2 LQKENI.

To note about this clone: The read falls 3 residues short of the CDR3 end, and the missing part is taken from the germline J gene. The J gene is TRBJ2-7, the V gene TRBV20-1; no definite D call. Germline V CDR1 and CDR2: DFQATT, SNEGSKA (reference sequence). Trimming cost V 6 bases and J 2 bases, with 17 bases left between them. The CDR3 runs to 14 residues. CDR3 DNA (partial): TGCAGTGCCAACCCTGGGCCTGCGACCTACGAG. Its translation is CSANPGPATYE. The full CDR3 sequence reads CSANPGPATYEQYF.

Notes on this clone: The read ends 3 residues early relative to the CDR3; the germline J gene fills the gap. The rearrangement joins TRBV7-6 to TRBJ2-2; tentatively, D is TRBD1 (6 bases). The length of the CDR3 is 16 residues. Germline assignment: CDR1 SGHVS and CDR2 FNYEAQ. CDR3 amino acids: CASSLGAGDVSGKLFF. The CDR3 DNA, read in part, is TGTGCCAGCAGCTTGGGCGCAGGGGACGTATCCGGAAAG.

Note on this clone: The read terminates 3 residues before the CDR3 end, so the remaining end is supplied by the germline J gene. The V call is TRBV20-1, the J call TRBJ1-1; the D gene is possibly TRBD1 (6 bases). Germline V gives CDR1 DFQATT, CDR2 SNEGSKA (reference sequence). Trimming stripped 5 bases from V and 7 bases from J, with 20 bases between. This CDR3 spans 14 amino acids. Incomplete CDR3 DNA: TGCAGTGCTTCCTTTGACAGGCCGAGTGGTGAA. Residues: CSASFDRPSGE. The CDR3 in its entirety is CSASFDRPSGEAFF.

Turning to this clone: The DNA ends 3 residues before the CDR3 does, and the rest of the CDR3 is filled in from the germline J gene. This rearrangement joins TRBV7-9 to TRBJ1-2; D not certain. This CDR3 spans 12 amino acids. CDR1 is SEHNR and CDR2 is FQNEAQ in the germline V gene (reference sequence). Here the CDR3 reads CASSLAQNTYTF. CDR3 DNA (partial): TGTGCCAGCAGCTTAGCGCAGAATACC.

As to this clone: The read comes to an end 3 residues before the CDR3 does, leaving the germline J gene to fill in the end. This chain links TRBV11-3 with TRBJ1-4; 8 nucleotides agree with TRBD1. The J segment lost 1 base and the V segment lost 5 bases, leaving 3 bases of the junction unmatched. The length of the CDR3 is 15 residues. Per germline, CDR1 SGHNT and CDR2 YENEEA. Incomplete CDR3 DNA: TGTGCCAGCAGCCTCGACAGGGGAACTAATGAAAAA. Translation: CASSLDRGTNEK. The full-length CDR3 reads as CASSLDRGTNEKLFF.

Concerning this clone itself: The read ends 3 residues before the CDR3 terminus; that terminus is restored from the germline J gene. This sequence joins TRBV5-1 and TRBJ2-1, with D unclear. Trimming cost V 4 bases and J 0 bases, with 8 bases left between them. This CDR3 contains 14 residues. Germline values: CDR1 SGHRS, CDR2 YFSETQ. The CDR3 is CASSPYSSYNEQFF. The covered CDR3 bases are TGCGCCAGCAGCCCTTACAGCTCCTACAATGAG. Together with reference TRBV5-1 and TRBJ2-1, the CDR3 gives the full variable domain: KAGVTQTPRYLIKTRGQQVTLSCSPISGHRSVSWYQQTPGQGLQFLFEYFSETQRNKGNFPGRFSGRQFSNSRSEMNVSTLELGDSALYLCASSPYSSYNEQFFGPGTRLTVL.

With respect to this clone: The CDR3 is cut off 3 residues early in the read; its end comes from the germline J gene. The V and J genes are TRBV23-1 and TRBJ1-2; 9 bases align to TRBD1. TRBV23-1 is filed as an ORF, its function uncertain. The junction had 15 bases not matched to a gene; V was cut back by 6 bases and J by 4 bases. This CDR3 contains 17 residues. Partial CDR3 DNA: TGCGCCAGCAGCCGAACAAAAAACAGGGGGCGATCCTATGGC. This gives the protein CASSRTKNRGRSYG. In full, the CDR3 is CASSRTKNRGRSYGYTF.

A note on this clone: The read is 3 residues too short to cover the CDR3 end, so that end is filled in from the germline J gene. The chain carries TRBV20-1 and TRBJ2-4, with a weak D call TRBD2 (5 bases). Germline V CDR1 and CDR2: DFQATT, SNEGSKA (reference sequence). This CDR3 region has 13 residues. Partial CDR3 DNA: TGCAGTGCTAGTCTTCCAGACTACTATGGT. Residues: CSASLPDYYG. The full-length CDR3 reads as CSASLPDYYGQYF.

A note on this clone: The DNA ends 3 residues before the CDR3 does, and the rest of the CDR3 is filled in from the germline J gene. This rearrangement joins TRBV6-2 or TRBV6-3 to TRBJ2-3; perhaps TRBD2 as D (5 bases). Germline loops: CDR1 MNHEY, CDR2 SVGEGT. CDR3 size: 15 residues. The CDR3 is CASALEGLRNQPQYF. CDR3 bases read: TGTGCCAGCGCCCTTGAGGGTCTGCGCAATCAGCCG.

Comment on this clone: Germline is not matched at one junction end, which may reflect a read error. With the read ending 3 residues before the CDR3 end, the germline J gene is used to fill in that end. Within the sample, other DNA sequences also encode this same CDR3. V usage is TRBV19 and J usage is TRBJ1-3; D is possibly TRBD1 (5 bases). The CDR3 sequence is 15 residues long. Per the germline V gene, CDR1 is LNHDA and CDR2 is SQIVND (reference sequence). The covered CDR3 bases are TGTGCCAGTAGTATCGTCTTGACAGCTGGAAACACT. Protein: CASSIVLTAGNT. The full CDR3 reads CASSIVLTAGNTIYF.

About this clone itself: Coverage ceases 3 residues before the CDR3 finishes, and the germline J gene fills in the end. This chain connects TRBV20-1 to TRBJ2-1; 7 bases are a match to TRBD2. This CDR3 comprises 13 residues. Germline loops: CDR1 DFQATT, CDR2 SNEGSKA (reference sequence). Trimming at V came to 6 bases and at J to 6 bases, leaving 8 bases not matched to a gene. CDR3 amino acids: CSAPLGGGNEQFF. The part of the CDR3 DNA that was read is TGCAGTGCCCCTCTGGGGGGGGGCAATGAG.

Here the CDR3 reads CASSPGNGYGYTF. The CDR3 bases that were read are TGTGCCAGCAGCCCGGGGAACGGCTATGGC. The rearrangement uses TRBV7-9 and TRBJ1-2; D ambiguous. The CDR3 goes on 3 residues after the read ends, and that part is filled in from the germline J gene. Between the trimmed V and J ends, which lost 5 bases and 4 bases, there was a span of 11 bases. There are 13 residues in the CDR3. Germline lookup yields CDR1 SEHNR and CDR2 FQNEAQ (reference sequence). The variable domain in full, completed from reference TRBV7-9 and TRBJ1-2, reads DTGVSQNPRHKITKRGQNVTFRCDPISEHNRLYWYRQTLGQGPEFLTYFQNEAQLEKSRLLSDRFSAERPKGSFSTLEIQRTEQGDSAMYLCASSPGNGYGYTFGSGTRLTVV.

In the case of this clone: The CDR3 extends 3 residues past the end of the read, so its final part is completed from the germline J gene. V gene TRBV18 combines with J gene TRBJ1-2; 7 bases match TRBD1. This CDR3 is 15 amino acids long. With V trimmed by 1 base and J by 0 bases, 2 bases remained unmatched. Germline CDR1 KGHSH, CDR2 LQKENI. Here the CDR3 reads CASSPRQGTNYGYTF. The DNA read from the CDR3 is TGTGCCAGCTCACCACGACAGGGTACTAACTATGGC.

Notes on this clone: Sequencing ends 3 residues short of the CDR3 end; the germline J gene provides the rest. This rearrangement joins TRBV20-1 to TRBJ2-5; perhaps TRBD1 as D (6 bases). V was cut by 1 base and J by 1 base, with 13 bases left in between. Germline V gene sequence: CDR1 DFQATT, CDR2 SNEGSKA (reference sequence). This CDR3 is built from 15 residues. Partial CDR3 DNA: TGCAGTGCTAGAGGTCAGGGGAATGGCCAAGAGACC. Its protein is CSARGQGNGQET. The entire CDR3 protein is CSARGQGNGQETQYF.

As regards this clone: Sequencing ends 3 residues short of the CDR3 end; the germline J gene provides the rest. The V and J genes are TRBV30 and TRBJ1-5; D remains unclear. Germline V CDR1 and CDR2: GTSNPN, SVGIG (reference sequence). The CDR3 length is 19 residues. The ends were cut back, 4 bases at V and 0 bases at J, with 25 bases in the middle. CDR3 DNA (partial): TGTGCCTGGACTTTGGGTGGGCATCCGGATTCTTATAGCAATCAGCCC. It codes for CAWTLGGHPDSYSNQP. The complete CDR3 sequence is CAWTLGGHPDSYSNQPQHF. Together with reference TRBV30 and TRBJ1-5, the CDR3 gives the full variable domain: SQTIHQWPATLVQPVGSPLSLECTVEGTSNPNLYWYRQAAGRGLQLLFYSVGIGQISSEVPQNLSASRPQDRQFILSSKKLLLSDSGFYLCAWTLGGHPDSYSNQPQHFGDGTRLSIL.

Points on this clone: The CDR3 end lies 3 residues beyond the end of the read and is filled in from the germline J gene. The V call is TRBV5-5, the J call TRBJ1-5, with a weak D call TRBD1 (6 bases). Germline-derived CDR1 and CDR2 are SGHKS and YYEKEE (reference sequence). V gave up 3 bases and J gave up 6 bases, with 16 bases separating them. The CDR3 is made up of 15 amino acids. CDR3 region: CASSSSGVSGQPQHF. The sequenced part of the CDR3 DNA is TGTGCCAGCAGCTCCTCAGGGGTTTCAGGTCAGCCC.